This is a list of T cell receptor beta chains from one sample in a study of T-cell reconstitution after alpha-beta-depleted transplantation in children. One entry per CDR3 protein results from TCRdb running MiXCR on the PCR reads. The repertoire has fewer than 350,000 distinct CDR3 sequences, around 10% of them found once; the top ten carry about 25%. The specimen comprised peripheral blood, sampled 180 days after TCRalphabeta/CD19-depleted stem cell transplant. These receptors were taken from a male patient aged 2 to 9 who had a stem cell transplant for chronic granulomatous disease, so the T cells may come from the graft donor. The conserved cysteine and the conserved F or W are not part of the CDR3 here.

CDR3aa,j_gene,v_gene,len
ASSARDYEQY,TRBJ2-7,TRBV2,10
SVEEFKNRTGELF,TRBJ2-2,TRBV29-1,13
ASSQDILYEQY,TRBJ2-7,TRBV4-3,11
ASSRLSGWETQY,TRBJ2-5,TRBV12-3/TRBV12-4,12
ASSHLTGELF,TRBJ2-2,TRBV7-6,10
ASTLSQGNQPQH,TRBJ1-5,TRBV12-3/TRBV12-4,12
ASRTWEGNTGELF,TRBJ2-2,TRBV12-3/TRBV12-4,13
ASSLATDPRTDTQY,TRBJ2-3,TRBV5-5,14
ASSQEDRVGQPQH,TRBJ1-5,TRBV4-3,13
ASSALAPEGVYGYT,TRBJ1-2,TRBV5-6,14
ASSYTRTSGFGELF,TRBJ2-2,TRBV11-2,14
ATSRDRATSGYNEQF,TRBJ2-1,TRBV15,15
SARGVLPAQTQY,TRBJ2-5,TRBV20-1,12
ASSNRDDYEQY,TRBJ2-7,TRBV18,11
SVGTSAGDTQY,TRBJ2-3,TRBV29-1,11
ASGPRLAGTDTQY,TRBJ2-3,TRBV12-5,13
SALVSGKGTYEQY,TRBJ2-7,TRBV20-1,13
ASSPPRDYSNTGELF,TRBJ2-2,TRBV5-5,15
ASSATSGRLHEQF,TRBJ2-1,TRBV5-1,13
ASSLAAVIKGNEQF,TRBJ2-1,TRBV5-6,14
ASSKRGLAGKSYNEQF,TRBJ2-1,TRBV21-1,16
ASSARTSGRALYNEQF,TRBJ2-1,TRBV9,16
AGSSGGPYNEQF,TRBJ2-1,TRBV7-9,12
ATSRDLVASGRGRDTQY,TRBJ2-3,TRBV15,17
ASSQGSGNYNEQF,TRBJ2-1,TRBV19,13
ASSVVGLAGTTDTQY,TRBJ2-3,TRBV9,15
ASSLTGALSNSPLH,TRBJ1-6,TRBV5-1,14
ASSLRLAGKNEQF,TRBJ2-1,TRBV7-2,13
SVEDTVFYEQF,TRBJ2-1,TRBV29-1,11
ASSLALAGGRNEQF,TRBJ2-1,TRBV7-2,14
ASTSGRVSSGANVLT,TRBJ2-6,TRBV6-1,15
SALSLGGFNYGYT,TRBJ1-2,TRBV20-1,13
ASSPGRQGASYGYT,TRBJ1-2,TRBV18,14
SASQGSHEQY,TRBJ2-7,TRBV20-1,10
ASSLGQTAQH,TRBJ1-5,TRBV12-3/TRBV12-4,10
ASSPRSAGGRYEQY,TRBJ2-7,TRBV6-2/TRBV6-3,14
ASSLGRANYGYT,TRBJ1-2,TRBV28,12
ASSWAGGYTDTQY,TRBJ2-3,TRBV7-9,13
AWRQGAHGYT,TRBJ1-2,TRBV30,10
ASSSLPGATNEKLF,TRBJ1-4,TRBV27,14
SARRTVRFYEQY,TRBJ2-7,TRBV20-1,12
ASSLAVGQGPNYEQY,TRBJ2-7,TRBV7-2,15
ASSFQGATDTQY,TRBJ2-3,TRBV5-6,12
ASSLEGIYNEQF,TRBJ2-1,TRBV7-9,12
ATKRDRATDTQY,TRBJ2-3,TRBV7-2,12
ASSYTPGRETQY,TRBJ2-5,TRBV6-5,12
ASRFTWDLYYNSPLH,TRBJ1-6,TRBV5-5,15
ASTSGRGPYEQY,TRBJ2-7,TRBV27,12
ASSQGTSSYEQY,TRBJ2-7,TRBV4-2,12